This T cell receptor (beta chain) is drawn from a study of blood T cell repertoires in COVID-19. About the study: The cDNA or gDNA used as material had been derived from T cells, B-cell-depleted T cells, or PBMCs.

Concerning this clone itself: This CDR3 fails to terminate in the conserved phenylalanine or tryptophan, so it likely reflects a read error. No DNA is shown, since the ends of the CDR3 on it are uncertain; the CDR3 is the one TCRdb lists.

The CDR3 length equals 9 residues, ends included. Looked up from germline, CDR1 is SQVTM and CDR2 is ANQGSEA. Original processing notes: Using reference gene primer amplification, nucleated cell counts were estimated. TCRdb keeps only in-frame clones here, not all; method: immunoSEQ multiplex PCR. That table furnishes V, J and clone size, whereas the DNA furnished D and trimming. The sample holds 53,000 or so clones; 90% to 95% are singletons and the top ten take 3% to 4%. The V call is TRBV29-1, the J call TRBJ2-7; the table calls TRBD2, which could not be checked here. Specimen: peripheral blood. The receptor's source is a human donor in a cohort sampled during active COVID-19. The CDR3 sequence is CSVGGNVAA.